The clone carrying this TCR beta chain was counted once. These data are taken from a study of blood T cell repertoires in COVID-19. Overall study: From the United States, Italy and Spain came samples of acute and convalescent COVID-19.

In the study's own analysis: Researchers report that nucleated cell counts were estimated from reference gene primer amplification. Clones were read by immunoSEQ multiplex PCR, and TCRdb kept only the in-frame ones, dropping some. From that table come the V and J calls and clone size; the DNA was used to work out D and trimming. The table has roughly 45,000 clones, around four fifths seen once. The germline gives CDR1 MNHEY, CDR2 SVGEGT. The V end lost 2 bases, the J end lost 8 bases, and 18 bases lay between the germline ends. CDR3 length equals 15 residues. Sequencing input: peripheral blood. The rearrangement joins TRBV6-2 or TRBV6-3 to TRBJ1-2; D is unresolved. The source of this sequence is a human donor in a cohort sampled during active COVID-19. The DNA for the CDR3 is TGTGCCAGCAGTTACCGGGTAGGTCAGTCTCGCGGCTACACCTTC. Its translation is CASSYRVGQSRGYTF.